Described below is a single T cell receptor (beta chain) sequence and its context. In the source study's methods: Amplified reference gene primers provided the basis for estimating nucleated cell counts. Data came from immunoSEQ multiplex PCR; TCRdb stores just in-frame clones and leaves some out. The V and J calls and clone size come from that table; D and trimming were worked out from the DNA. The table shows 25,000 to 35,000 clones, with roughly nine tenths occurring only once. This sample stems from a study of blood T cell repertoires in COVID-19. Study context: In each case, the material was cDNA or gDNA derived from T cells, B-cell-depleted T cells, or PBMCs.

Material: peripheral blood. This receptor was identified in a man older than 75 with acute or convalescent COVID-19.

The CDR3 region has the DNA TGTGCCATCACCTTTGGGGCATATTACAATGAGCAGTTCTTC. Residues: CAITFGAYYNEQFF. V gene TRBV10-3 combines with J gene TRBJ2-1, with D tentatively TRBD1 (5 bases). There are 14 residues in the CDR3. V lost 7 bases, J lost 4 bases, and 14 bases lay in between. Per germline, CDR1 ENHRY and CDR2 SYGVKD.